The 23 T cell receptor beta chains below come from one sample, sequenced in a study of blood T cell repertoires in COVID-19. This table comes from immunoSEQ multiplex PCR, and its TCRdb copy is limited to in-frame clones, with some not included. The sample has a few hundred thousand clones, 80% to 90% seen once. The sequenced material came from PBMCs or T cells enriched from blood (not recorded which). The receptor source for this set is a man aged 40-50 years in a cohort exposed to, infected with or recovered from COVID-19 (not recorded which).

The rearrangement joins TRBV3-1 (or the pseudogene TRBV3-2) to TRBJ2-1, with 8 bases that match TRBD1. CDR1 LGHDT and CDR2 YNNKEL come from the germline V gene (reference sequence). There are 15 residues in the CDR3. Losses at the gene ends were 6 bases for V and 4 bases for J; bases not matched to a gene: 8. The chain's CDR3 is CASRQTGDLYNEQFF. DNA of the CDR3: TGTGCCAGCAGACAGACAGGGGACCTTTACAATGAGCAGTTCTTC.

This sequence joins TRBV5-4 and TRBJ1-2, with D uncertain. The CDR3 contains 15 residues. Germline CDR1 and CDR2: SGHNT and YYREEE (reference sequence). Trimming shortened V by 4 bases and J by 3 bases, and 16 bases separated the two germline ends. Here the CDR3 reads CASSRIQSGDYGYTF. In DNA form, the CDR3 reads TGTGCCAGCAGCCGGATCCAGTCTGGAGACTATGGCTACACCTTC.

This clone was seen just once. CDR3 nucleotide sequence: TGTGCCAGCAGTTATCAATATCAGCCCCAGCATTTT. Its translation is CASSYQYQPQHF. The chain recombines TRBV6-2 or TRBV6-3 with TRBJ1-5, with D uncertain. V dropped 3 bases and J dropped 5 bases, with 5 bases sitting between them. This CDR3 comprises 12 residues. CDR1 and CDR2 from the germline V gene are MNHEY and SVGEGT.

The rearrangement joins TRBV3-1 (or the pseudogene TRBV3-2) to TRBJ2-7, with TRBD2 matching over 9 bases. Germline CDR1 is LGHDT and CDR2 is YNNKEL (reference sequence). The trim removed 2 bases at V and 2 bases at J, leaving 1 base unmatched. The CDR3 runs to 14 residues. CDR3 sequence: CASSQLAGTYEQYF. In DNA form, the CDR3 reads TGTGCCAGCAGCCAACTAGCGGGAACCTACGAGCAGTACTTC.

The CDR3 reads CASSFQEGLEAFF. The CDR3, as DNA: TGCGCCAGCAGCTTTCAGGAAGGATTAGAAGCTTTCTTT. The chain couples TRBV5-1 to TRBJ1-1; unclear D gene. Trimming took off 2 bases at V and 8 bases at J, with 13 bases between the two ends. Germline loops: CDR1 SGHRS, CDR2 YFSETQ. The CDR3 spans 13 residues.

This chain uses TRBV27 with TRBJ2-1, with 8 bases that match TRBD2. There are 15 residues in the CDR3. The V gene end was trimmed by 4 bases and the J gene end by 2 bases; junction bases not matched to a gene: 4. Germline V gene sequence: CDR1 MNHEY, CDR2 SMNVEV (reference sequence). The CDR3 sequence: CASSYQAGAYNEQFF. The CDR3 DNA reads as TGTGCCAGCAGTTACCAAGCGGGAGCCTACAATGAGCAGTTCTTC.

The chain employs TRBV7-9 and TRBJ2-3, with TRBD2 identical over 11 bases. V trimming: 5 bases; J trimming: 4 bases; junction bases outside the gene matches: 5. Germline V lookup: CDR1 SEHNR, CDR2 FQNEAQ (reference sequence). The CDR3 runs to 15 residues. Written as DNA, the CDR3 is TGTGCCAGCAGCCTAACTAGCGGGAGAGCAGATACGCAGTATTTT. This encodes CASSLTSGRADTQYF.

The chain links TRBV7-9 to TRBJ1-2; D is unclear. CDR3 length: 14 residues. Germline CDR1 and CDR2: SEHNR and FQNEAQ (reference sequence). Trimming shortened V by 5 bases and J by 8 bases, and 18 bases separated the two germline ends. The CDR3 here is CASSPSDRGGGYTF. Written as DNA, the CDR3 is TGTGCCAGCAGCCCCAGCGATCGGGGAGGGGGCTACACCTTC.

The gene calls are TRBV7-2 and TRBJ1-6; D is possibly TRBD1 (5 bases). Trimming shortened V by 1 base and J by 5 bases, and 9 bases separated the two germline ends. CDR1 is SGHTA and CDR2 is FQGNSA in the germline V gene. This CDR3 comprises 15 residues. The CDR3 DNA reads as TGTGCCAGCAGCTTAGGGCGGGGGAATAATTCACCCCTCCACTTT. This sequence encodes CASSLGRGNNSPLHF.

V gene TRBV19 combines with J gene TRBJ2-4; 8 positions agree with TRBD2. Germline CDR1 reads LNHDA; CDR2 reads SQIVND (reference sequence). After removal of 3 bases from V and 3 bases from J, the junction contained 7 bases not matched to a gene. This CDR3 has 16 amino acids. Here the CDR3 DNA reads TGTGCCAGTAGTATGTATCCAAGCGGGAGCAAAAACATTCAGTACTTC. Translation gives CASSMYPSGSKNIQYF.

The rearrangement uses TRBV4-2 and TRBJ2-1, with TRBD2 matching 10 bases. Germline CDR1 and CDR2: LGHNA and YNFKEQ. This CDR3 has 15 residues. V trimming: 1 base; J trimming: 3 bases; junction bases outside the gene matches: 0. The CDR3 DNA reads TGTGCCAGCAGCCAAGTAGCGGGGGGCTACAATGAGCAGTTCTTC. Amino acids: CASSQVAGGYNEQFF.

The chain is built from TRBV3-1 (or the pseudogene TRBV3-2) and TRBJ2-3, with TRBD2 matching 11 bases. V gave up 4 bases and J gave up 1 base; unmatched junction bases: 4. CDR1 is LGHDT, CDR2 YNNKEL, per germline (reference sequence). The CDR3 extends over 16 amino acids. CDR3 amino acids: CASSPGLAGRTDTQYF. The DNA for the CDR3 is TGTGCCAGCAGCCCAGGACTAGCGGGCCGCACAGATACGCAGTATTTT.

This clone was observed a single time. V gene TRBV28 combines with J gene TRBJ2-1; 7 bases match TRBD2. Unmatched junction bases numbered 6, after V lost 8 bases and J lost 5 bases. Germline CDR1 and CDR2: MDHEN and SYDVKM. This CDR3 is built from 13 residues. DNA for the CDR3: TGTGCCAGCGAAACTAGCGTTGACAATGAGCAGTTCTTC. Its translation: CASETSVDNEQFF.

The chain uses TRBV11-1 and TRBJ1-1; D unclear. V lost 0 bases and J 1 base, leaving 6 bases between the germline ends. In germline, CDR1 is SGHAT, CDR2 FQDESV (reference sequence). The CDR3 totals 14 residues. The DNA of the CDR3 is TGTGCCAGCAGCTTAGCAGTCGGGAACACTGAAGCTTTCTTT. This translates into CASSLAVGNTEAFF.

This rearrangement joins TRBV5-3 to TRBJ2-4; TRBD1 agrees at 10 bases. TRBV5-3 is an ORF for which the function is uncertain. This CDR3 is 17 amino acids long. With 4 bases clipped from V and 0 bases from J, the junction kept 7 bases outside the gene matches. CDR3 DNA: TGTGCCAGAAGCGCCAAGGGACAGGGGCTAGCCAAAAACATTCAGTACTTC. Encoded protein: CARSAKGQGLAKNIQYF.

The chain recombines TRBV28 with TRBJ1-2; 10 positions match TRBD1. The germline CDR1 and CDR2 sequences are MDHEN and SYDVKM. CDR3 length: 15 residues. J gave up 3 bases and V 5 bases, and 6 bases lay outside the gene matches. CDR3 nucleotide sequence: TGTGCCAGCAGTCTCGGGACAGGGGTTTACTATGGCTACACCTTC. Amino acid sequence: CASSLGTGVYYGYTF.

The J gene is TRBJ1-1, the V gene TRBV3-1 (or the pseudogene TRBV3-2), with TRBD1 matching 11 bases. The CDR3 has 15 residues. Trimming cost V 1 base and J 4 bases; bases outside gene matches: 2. Germline V CDR1 and CDR2: LGHDT, YNNKEL (reference sequence). The CDR3 is CASSQGTGGRTEAFF. CDR3 nucleotide sequence: TGTGCCAGCAGCCAAGGGACAGGGGGCCGCACTGAAGCTTTCTTT.

The chain combines TRBV2 with TRBJ2-7; a weak D match, TRBD2 (6 bases). CDR3 length: 13 amino acids. Between the trimmed V and J ends, which lost 3 bases and 9 bases, there was a span of 15 bases. CDR1 SNHLY and CDR2 FYNNEI come from the germline V gene. CDR3 bases: TGTGCCAGCAGTGAGGGACCCCGGGGGTCGCAGTACTTC. The encoded protein is CASSEGPRGSQYF. Together with reference TRBV2 and TRBJ2-7, the CDR3 gives the full variable domain: EPEVTQTPSHQVTQMGQEVILRCVPISNHLYFYWYRQILGQKVEFLVSFYNNEISEKSEIFDDQFSVERPDGSNFTLKIRSTKLEDSAMYFCASSEGPRGSQYFGPGTRLTVT.

In regard to this clone: Other DNA sequences in the sample encode the same CDR3. V and J are TRBV6-4 and TRBJ2-1; 9 bases line up with TRBD2. The germline gives CDR1 MRHNA, CDR2 SNTAGT. Trimming removed 3 bases from V and 4 bases from J; junction bases left unmatched: 4. This CDR3 is built from 15 residues. The CDR3: CASSDIAGAYNEQFF. The DNA of the CDR3 is TGTGCCAGCAGTGATATAGCGGGAGCGTACAATGAGCAGTTCTTC.

The chain uses TRBV10-3 and TRBJ2-3, with a possible D match to TRBD2 (5 bases). Trimming stripped 1 base from V and 3 bases from J, with 14 bases between. The CDR3 consists of 16 residues. Germline assignment: CDR1 ENHRY and CDR2 SYGVKD. The CDR3 nucleotides read TGTGCCATCAGTGAGTACGGGGAAAGGAATACAGATACGCAGTATTTT. This sequence encodes CAISEYGERNTDTQYF.

The genes are TRBV19 and TRBJ2-1; 7 bases fit TRBD2. Per the germline V gene, CDR1 is LNHDA and CDR2 is SQIVND (reference sequence). V lost 4 bases, J lost 2 bases, and 2 bases stayed unmatched. The CDR3 runs 14 residues. The CDR3 loop is CASSKTSTYNEQFF. CDR3 DNA: TGTGCCAGTAGTAAGACTAGCACCTACAATGAGCAGTTCTTC.

The chain employs TRBV3-1 (or the pseudogene TRBV3-2) and TRBJ1-1, with D tentatively TRBD1 (5 bases). V lost 3 bases and J lost 0, with 8 bases in between. Germline lookup yields CDR1 LGHDT and CDR2 YNNKEL (reference sequence). The CDR3 extends over 14 amino acids. DNA for the CDR3: TGTGCCAGCAGCCAGTGGGGGGTGAACACTGAAGCTTTCTTT. Residues: CASSQWGVNTEAFF.

The chain couples TRBV5-5 to TRBJ2-1; weak D call: TRBD2 (6 bases). The germline gives CDR1 SGHKS, CDR2 YYEKEE (reference sequence). CDR3 length equals 14 residues. Trimming removed 0 bases from V and 4 bases from J, with 8 bases in between. CDR3 protein: CASSLGLAYNEQFF. Here the CDR3 DNA reads TGTGCCAGCAGCTTGGGGCTAGCGTACAATGAGCAGTTCTTC.